This T cell receptor beta chain was identified in a study of T-cell reconstitution after alpha-beta-depleted transplantation in children. Unique molecular identifiers were incorporated into the prepared TCRbeta library. TCRdb ran MiXCR on the PCR reads and lists one entry per CDR3 protein. The table lists some 490,000 distinct CDR3 sequences, approximately 12% of them singletons, with roughly 5.4% in the top ten. The germline CDR1 and CDR2 sequences are SEHNR and FQNEAQ (reference sequence). The V end lost 3 bases, the J end lost 0 bases, and 8 bases lay between the germline ends. The CDR3 loop spans 14 amino acids.

The TCR comes from a human donor who donated a stem cell graft to a child with combined immunodeficiency. The rearrangement joins TRBV7-9 to TRBJ2-5; D is perhaps TRBD1 (6 bases). The sequences come from PBMCs from the stem cell graft donor, collected from the stem cell graft. The CDR3 reads CASSFGDNQETQYF. The CDR3 nucleotides read TGTGCCAGCAGCTTTGGGGACAACCAAGAGACCCAGTACTTC. Looking up the rest from reference TRBV7-9 and TRBJ2-5 gives the full variable domain: DTGVSQNPRHKITKRGQNVTFRCDPISEHNRLYWYRQTLGQGPEFLTYFQNEAQLEKSRLLSDRFSAERPKGSFSTLEIQRTEQGDSAMYLCASSFGDNQETQYFGPGTRLLVL.